Below, 8 T cell receptor beta chains from the same sample are listed, as sequenced in a study of vaccination and CD4 T cells after COVID-19. Oncomine TCR Beta short-read sequencing was applied to DNA from cultured CD4+ T cells. TCRdb processed the PCR reads anew with MiXCR; each CDR3 protein has one entry. In the table there are some 2,700 distinct CDR3 sequences, around 30% of which are singletons. Their recognized antigens are unknown. The treatment here: roughly 11-day PBMC culture with coronavirus spike peptide pools or control peptides (ViraFEST assay). The specimen was CD4+ T cells from blood, cultured in vitro, collected after SARS-CoV-2 vaccination. Source of these receptors: a human donor who had recovered from COVID-19.

J is TRBJ1-2 and V is TRBV29-1; 7 positions agree with TRBD1. CDR1 and CDR2 from the germline V gene are SQVTM and ANQGSEA. CDR3 length equals 13 residues. Trimming at V came to 4 bases and at J to 4 bases, leaving 6 bases not matched to a gene. CDR3 bases: TGCAGCGTTGCGACAGGGAAGTCCTATGGCTACACCTTC. Its translation: CSVATGKSYGYTF.

This clonotype was detected once. CDR3 residues: CASSLRGSGETQYF. The CDR3 region has the DNA TGTGCCAGCAGCTTGAGGGGGTCCGGGGAGACCCAGTACTTC. This chain joins TRBV5-4 and TRBJ2-5; possible D gene TRBD1, 6 bases. Trimming removed 1 base at V and 5 bases at J, with 12 bases between. Germline V lookup: CDR1 SGHNT, CDR2 YYREEE (reference sequence). The CDR3 length is 14 residues.

Only a few counts were recorded for this clonotype. Compared with germline, one end of the junction differs, possibly owing to a read error. The chain carries TRBV4-2 and TRBJ2-3; 7 positions agree with TRBD2. In germline, CDR1 is LGHNA, CDR2 YNFKEQ. The CDR3 loop spans 15 amino acids. This CDR3 is CASSYSGSGTDTQYF. CDR3 sequence (DNA): TGTGCCAGCAGCTATAGCGGGTCCGGCACGGATACGCAGTATTTT.

Within the sample, this clonotype is medium-sized (0.01 to 0.1%). V is TRBV7-2 and J is TRBJ1-5; D unclear. Trimming stripped 4 bases from V and 5 bases from J, with 9 bases between. The CDR3 covers 13 residues. Germline lookup yields CDR1 SGHTA and CDR2 FQGNSA. The CDR3 DNA reads TGTGCCAGCAGCTATCGCGGGGATCAGCCCCAGCATTTT. Amino acids: CASSYRGDQPQHF.

This clonotype was recorded once. The chain uses TRBV11-3 and TRBJ2-5; TRBD1 might be the D (5 bases). Between the trimmed V and J ends, which lost 5 bases and 7 bases, there was a span of 17 bases. Looked up from germline, CDR1 is SGHNT and CDR2 is YENEEA. The CDR3 extends over 14 amino acids. CDR3 bases: TGTGCCAGCAGCCAGAGTAGTGGAACAGGGACCCAGTACTTC. It encodes CASSQSSGTGTQYF.

The chain combines TRBV5-1 with TRBJ2-5; D may be TRBD1 (6 bases). Germline lookup yields CDR1 SGHRS and CDR2 YFSETQ. This CDR3 contains 13 residues. V dropped 4 bases and J dropped 3 bases, with 10 bases sitting between them. The DNA of the CDR3 is TGCGCCAGCAGCCGCCGGGACAAAGAGACCCAGTACTTC. Protein sequence: CASSRRDKETQYF.

This clonotype was picked up a small number of times. J is TRBJ2-1 and V is TRBV20-1; 8 positions match TRBD2. The trim removed 2 bases at V and 10 bases at J, leaving 10 bases unmatched. Looked up from germline, CDR1 is DFQATT and CDR2 is SNEGSKA (reference sequence). The CDR3 runs to 14 residues. DNA for the CDR3: TGCAGTGCTAGAACCTCGGGACTAGTTGGAGAGCAGTTCTTC. Translated: CSARTSGLVGEQFF.

V and J are TRBV19 and TRBJ2-3; TRBD1 agrees at 8 bases. The CDR3 extends over 15 amino acids. Germline assignment: CDR1 LNHDA and CDR2 SQIVND (reference sequence). The V gene end was trimmed by 5 bases and the J gene end by 0 bases; junction bases not matched to a gene: 4. The CDR3 DNA reads as TGTGCCAGTAGTCCAGGGGGCACTAGCACAGATACGCAGTATTTT. Encoded protein: CASSPGGTSTDTQYF.